Presented here are 11 T cell receptor beta chains from one specimen sequenced in a study of blood T cell repertoires in COVID-19. TCRdb keeps only in-frame clones here, not all; method: immunoSEQ multiplex PCR. The sample includes 200,000 or so clones, 80% to 90% of them seen just once. Material for sequencing was PBMCs or T cells enriched from blood (not recorded which). The source is a middle-aged woman with acute COVID-19.

This chain joins TRBV18 and TRBJ2-7; 7 nucleotides line up with TRBD1. The CDR3 totals 15 residues. Germline trimming cut 3 bases from V and 2 bases from J; bases unmatched to any gene: 7. Germline values: CDR1 KGHSH, CDR2 LQKENI. The CDR3 here is CASSPEARGPYEQYF. DNA for the CDR3: TGTGCCAGCTCACCTGAGGCTAGGGGGCCCTACGAGCAGTACTTC.

A single count supports this clone. The chain couples TRBV7-9 to TRBJ2-1; D not resolved. Trimming removed 5 bases at V and 7 bases at J, with 12 bases between. Germline V gene sequence: CDR1 SEHNR, CDR2 FQNEAQ (reference sequence). This CDR3 has 13 residues. This CDR3 is CASSLSRRNEQFF. The CDR3 DNA is TGTGCCAGCAGCCTCTCACGGCGGAATGAGCAGTTCTTC.

V is TRBV4-1 and J is TRBJ1-5; TRBD1 might be the D (6 bases). Germline V gene data show CDR1 as MGHRA and CDR2 as YSYEKL. V was shortened by 6 bases and J by 0 bases, with 15 bases between the two germline ends. CDR3 length equals 16 residues. CDR3 in amino acids: CASRDRELYSNQPQHF. CDR3 nucleotide sequence: TGCGCCAGCAGGGACAGAGAACTTTATAGCAATCAGCCCCAGCATTTT.

The V gene is TRBV7-2, the J gene TRBJ2-1; 13 nucleotides line up with TRBD2. CDR1 and CDR2 (germline): SGHTA, FQGNSA. With V trimmed by 5 bases and J by 7 bases, 5 bases remained unmatched. This CDR3 region has 15 residues. The CDR3 coding sequence is TGTGCCAGCAGCGCCGGGACTAGCGGGATAAATGAGCAGTTCTTC. Residues: CASSAGTSGINEQFF. The full variable domain, rest sourced from reference TRBV7-2 and TRBJ2-1, is GAGVSQSPSNKVTEKGKDVELRCDPISGHTALYWYRQSLGQGLEFLIYFQGNSAPDKSGLPSDRFSAERTGGSVSTLTIQRTQQEDSAVYLCASSAGTSGINEQFFGPGTRLTVL.

This chain joins TRBV7-3 and TRBJ1-2; 9 nucleotides match TRBD1. The germline V gene encodes CDR1 SGHTA and CDR2 FQGTGA. The V gene end was trimmed by 5 bases and the J gene end by 7 bases; junction bases not matched to a gene: 5. The CDR3 consists of 13 residues. The CDR3 region is CASSATGGFGYTF. CDR3 coding DNA: TGTGCCAGCAGCGCTACAGGGGGCTTTGGCTACACCTTC.

This rearrangement joins TRBV10-1 to TRBJ2-3, with 11 bases that match TRBD2. V shed 8 bases and J 2 bases; nucleotides not matched to a gene: 6. The V gene's germline CDR1 is WNHNN and CDR2 SYGVQD (reference sequence). This CDR3 region has 15 residues. This chain's CDR3 is CASGRGLAATDTQYF. The CDR3 DNA follows: TGCGCCAGCGGACGGGGACTAGCGGCCACAGATACGCAGTATTTT.

The chain has TRBV7-2 and TRBJ2-7, with 12 bases identical to TRBD2. V was clipped by 1 base and J by 2 bases; unmatched bases: 6. The CDR3 length is 17 residues. Per the germline V gene, CDR1 is SGHTA and CDR2 is FQGNSA. CDR3 sequence: CASSLGLPSGRAYEQYF. CDR3 nucleotides: TGTGCCAGCAGCTTAGGGCTCCCTAGCGGGAGGGCCTACGAGCAGTACTTC.

This chain connects TRBV19 to TRBJ2-1; no definite D call. The CDR3 runs 12 residues. With 5 bases removed from V and 7 bases from J, the gap between germline ends came to 9 bases. The V gene's germline CDR1 is LNHDA and CDR2 SQIVND (reference sequence). The CDR3 loop is CASSLARNEQFF. The CDR3 DNA is TGTGCCAGTAGTTTGGCCCGTAATGAGCAGTTCTTC.

This rearrangement joins TRBV7-8 to TRBJ1-6; D is perhaps TRBD1 (5 bases). CDR3 length: 15 amino acids. Deletions cut 1 base from V and 7 bases from J, with 11 bases between. Per germline, CDR1 SGHVS and CDR2 FQNEAQ. CDR3 DNA: TGTGCCAGCAGCTTAGAGGCCAGGGCCAATTCACCCCTCCACTTT. The encoded protein is CASSLEARANSPLHF.

This chain uses TRBV19 with TRBJ1-1, with TRBD1 as a possible D gene (5 bases). The germline CDR1 and CDR2 sequences are LNHDA and SQIVND (reference sequence). The CDR3 consists of 17 residues. V was shortened by 7 bases and J by 2 bases, with 23 bases between the two germline ends. Here the CDR3 reads CASITPRRGSSNTEAFF. As DNA, the CDR3 is TGTGCCAGTATCACCCCTCGGCGGGGGTCTTCCAACACTGAAGCTTTCTTT.

This chain links TRBV28 with TRBJ1-5; possibly TRBD1 for D (5 bases). The germline gives CDR1 MDHEN, CDR2 SYDVKM. CDR3 length: 16 amino acids. V lost 9 bases and J lost 2, with 20 bases in between. This chain's CDR3 is CASRTGGSIGNQPQHF. The CDR3 DNA sequence: TGTGCCAGTCGGACCGGGGGATCTATAGGCAATCAGCCCCAGCATTTT.